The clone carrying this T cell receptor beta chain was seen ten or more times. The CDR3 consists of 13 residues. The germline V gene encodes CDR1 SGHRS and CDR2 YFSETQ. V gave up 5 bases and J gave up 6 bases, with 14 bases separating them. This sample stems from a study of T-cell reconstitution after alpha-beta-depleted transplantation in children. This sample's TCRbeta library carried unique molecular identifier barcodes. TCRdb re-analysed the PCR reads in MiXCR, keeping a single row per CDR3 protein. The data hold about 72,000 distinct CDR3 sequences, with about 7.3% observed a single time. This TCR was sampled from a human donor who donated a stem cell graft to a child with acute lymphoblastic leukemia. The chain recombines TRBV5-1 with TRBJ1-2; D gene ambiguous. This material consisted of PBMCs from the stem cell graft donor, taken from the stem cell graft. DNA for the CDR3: TGCGCCAGCAGAGGTCAAGTGCAGGATGGCTACACCTTC. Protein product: CASRGQVQDGYTF.